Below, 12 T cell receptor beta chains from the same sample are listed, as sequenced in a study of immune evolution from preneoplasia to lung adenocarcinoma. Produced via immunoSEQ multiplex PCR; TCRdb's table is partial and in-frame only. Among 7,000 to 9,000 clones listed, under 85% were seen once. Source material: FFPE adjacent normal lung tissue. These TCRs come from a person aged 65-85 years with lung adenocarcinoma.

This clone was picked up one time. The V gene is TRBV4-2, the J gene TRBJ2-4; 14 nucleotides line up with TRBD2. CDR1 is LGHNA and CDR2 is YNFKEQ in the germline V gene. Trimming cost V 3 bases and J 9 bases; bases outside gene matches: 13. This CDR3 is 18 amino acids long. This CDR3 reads CASSHPRTGTSGGGIQYF. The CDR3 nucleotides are TGTGCCAGCAGCCATCCCAGAACCGGGACTAGCGGGGGCGGCATTCAGTACTTC.

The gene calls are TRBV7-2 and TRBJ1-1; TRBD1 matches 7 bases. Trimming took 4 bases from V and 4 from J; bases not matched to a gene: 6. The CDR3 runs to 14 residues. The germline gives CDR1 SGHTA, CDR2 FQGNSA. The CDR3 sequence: CASSSQGVGTEAFF. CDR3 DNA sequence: TGTGCCAGCAGCTCCCAGGGGGTGGGCACTGAAGCTTTCTTT.

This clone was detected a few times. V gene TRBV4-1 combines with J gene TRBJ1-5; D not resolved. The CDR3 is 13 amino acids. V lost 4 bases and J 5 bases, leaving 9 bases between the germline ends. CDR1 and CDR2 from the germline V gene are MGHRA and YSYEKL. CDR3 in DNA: TGCGCCAGCAGCCTGGGGAATTATCAGCCCCAGCATTTT. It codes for CASSLGNYQPQHF.

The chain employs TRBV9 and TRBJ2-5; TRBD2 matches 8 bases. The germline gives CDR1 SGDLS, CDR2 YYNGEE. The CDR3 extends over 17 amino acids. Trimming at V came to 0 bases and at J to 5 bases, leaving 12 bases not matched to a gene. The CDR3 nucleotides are TGTGCCAGCAGCGTAGGCAATTTTGCGGGGGGCGGCGAGACCCAGTACTTC. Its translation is CASSVGNFAGGGETQYF.

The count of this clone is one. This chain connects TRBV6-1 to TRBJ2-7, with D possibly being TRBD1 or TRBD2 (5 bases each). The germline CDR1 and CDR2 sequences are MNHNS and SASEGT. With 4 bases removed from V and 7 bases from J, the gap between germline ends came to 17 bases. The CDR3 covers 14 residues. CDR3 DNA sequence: TGTGCCAGCAGTGCAAACCCCCTTGGGGGTGAGCAGTACTTC. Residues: CASSANPLGGEQYF.

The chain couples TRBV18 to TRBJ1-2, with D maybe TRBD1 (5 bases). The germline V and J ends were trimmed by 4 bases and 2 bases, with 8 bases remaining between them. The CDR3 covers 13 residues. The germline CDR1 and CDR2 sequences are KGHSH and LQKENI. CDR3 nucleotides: TGTGCCAGCTCACAGGGACTCAACTATGGCTACACCTTC. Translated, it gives CASSQGLNYGYTF.

CDR3 protein: CASSSPYNEQFF. In DNA, the CDR3 is TGTGCCAGCAGTTCTCCCTACAATGAGCAGTTCTTC. This chain connects TRBV9 to TRBJ2-1; D call uncertain. Germline V lookup: CDR1 SGDLS, CDR2 YYNGEE. The CDR3 is 12 residues long. The ends were cut back, 5 bases at V and 2 bases at J, with 5 bases in the middle.

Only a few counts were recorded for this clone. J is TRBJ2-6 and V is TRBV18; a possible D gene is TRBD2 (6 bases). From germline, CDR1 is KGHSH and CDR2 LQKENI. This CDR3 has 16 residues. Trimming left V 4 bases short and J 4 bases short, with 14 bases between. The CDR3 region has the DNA TGTGCCAGCTCACTCAGGACTACTCGGGGGGCCAACGTCCTGACTTTC. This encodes CASSLRTTRGANVLTF.

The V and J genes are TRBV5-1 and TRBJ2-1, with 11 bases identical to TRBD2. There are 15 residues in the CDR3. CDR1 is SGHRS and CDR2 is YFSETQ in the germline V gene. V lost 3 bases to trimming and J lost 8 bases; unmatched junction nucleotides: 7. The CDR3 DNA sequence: TGCGCCAGCAGCTCGAGACTAGCGGGGTTGTATGAGCAGTTCTTC. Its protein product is CASSSRLAGLYEQFF.

This chain's CDR3 is CASSEIQANNSPLHF. In nucleotides, the CDR3 is TGTGCCAGCAGTGAAATACAGGCCAATAATTCACCCCTCCACTTT. The chain couples TRBV2 to TRBJ1-6, with D possibly TRBD1 on 5 matching bases. V lost 2 bases and J 5 bases, leaving 10 bases between the germline ends. Germline V gene sequence: CDR1 SNHLY, CDR2 FYNNEI. The CDR3 runs to 15 residues.

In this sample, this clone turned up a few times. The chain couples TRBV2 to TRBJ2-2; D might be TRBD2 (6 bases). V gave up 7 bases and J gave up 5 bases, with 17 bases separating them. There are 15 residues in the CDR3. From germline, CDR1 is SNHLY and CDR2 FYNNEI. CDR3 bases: TGTGCCAGCAACAAGGAGGGCCCTGTAACCGGGGAGCTGTTTTTT. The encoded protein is CASNKEGPVTGELFF.

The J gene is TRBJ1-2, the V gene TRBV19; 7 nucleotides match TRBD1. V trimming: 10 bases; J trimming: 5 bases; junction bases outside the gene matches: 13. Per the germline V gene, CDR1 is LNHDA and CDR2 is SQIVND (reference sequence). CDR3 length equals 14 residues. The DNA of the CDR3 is TGTGCCATTCCTGCAGGGGGGGTCCGATATGGCTACACCTTC. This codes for CAIPAGGVRYGYTF. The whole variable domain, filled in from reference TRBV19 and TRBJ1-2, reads DGGITQSPKYLFRKEGQNVTLSCEQNLNHDAMYWYRQDPGQGLRLIYYSQIVNDFQKGDIAEGYSVSREKKESFPLTVTSAQKNPTAFYLCAIPAGGVRYGYTFGSGTRLTVV.